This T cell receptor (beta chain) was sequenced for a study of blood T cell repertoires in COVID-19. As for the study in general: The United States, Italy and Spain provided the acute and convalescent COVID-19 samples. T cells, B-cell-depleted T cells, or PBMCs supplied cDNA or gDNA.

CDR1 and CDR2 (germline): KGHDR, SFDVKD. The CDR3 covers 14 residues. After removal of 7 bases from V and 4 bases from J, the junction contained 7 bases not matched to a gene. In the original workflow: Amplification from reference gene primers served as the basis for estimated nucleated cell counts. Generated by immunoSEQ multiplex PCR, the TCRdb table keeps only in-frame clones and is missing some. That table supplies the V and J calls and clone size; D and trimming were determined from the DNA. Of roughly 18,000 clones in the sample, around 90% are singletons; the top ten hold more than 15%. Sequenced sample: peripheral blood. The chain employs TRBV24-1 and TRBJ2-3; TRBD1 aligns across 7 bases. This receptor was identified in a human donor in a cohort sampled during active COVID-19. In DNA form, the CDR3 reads TGTGCCACCAGCGAGACAGGGTATGCAGATACGCAGTATTTT. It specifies CATSETGYADTQYF.